Listed below are T cell receptor beta chains from one sample, sequenced in a study of T cells in Graves' hyperthyroidism and ophthalmopathy. In TCRdb, the multiplex PCR reads were re-called with MiXCR into one record per CDR3 protein. The repertoire holds almost 600,000 distinct CDR3 sequences, with 40% to 55% as singletons. The source material was peripheral blood or thyroid tissue (not recorded which). Receptors were obtained from a woman under 30 with Graves' hyperthyroidism. CDR3s include the opening cysteine and the closing phenylalanine or tryptophan. The order of the fields is J gene, V gene, CDR3 protein.

J: TRBJ2-7
V: TRBV25-1
CDR3: CASTADGRLSSYEQYF

J: TRBJ1-2
V: TRBV29-1
CDR3: CSVRTGAFGYTF

J: TRBJ2-7
V: TRBV4-3
CDR3: CASSPGLTSGEQYF

J: TRBJ1-2
V: TRBV7-8
CDR3: CASRRGSEGYNGYTF

J: TRBJ2-5
V: TRBV20-1
CDR3: CSARGGAGWETQYF

J: TRBJ2-7
V: TRBV9
CDR3: CASSVLAGGPNEQYF

J: TRBJ2-1
V: TRBV19
CDR3: CASSIGAGNNEQFF

J: TRBJ1-6
V: TRBV6-6
CDR3: CASSDSGQYNSPLHF

J: TRBJ2-7
V: TRBV27
CDR3: CASGMTGGSYEQYF

J: TRBJ1-4
V: TRBV20-1
CDR3: CSARSGGKLFF

J: TRBJ1-2
V: TRBV6-5
CDR3: CASSPLGQPHGYTF

J: TRBJ1-1
V: TRBV10-3
CDR3: CAISDRSGNTEAFF

J: TRBJ2-2
V: TRBV4-2
CDR3: CASSQDLEELFF

J: TRBJ1-2
V: TRBV29-1
CDR3: CSVEDLQGLYGYTF

J: TRBJ2-5
V: TRBV6-4
CDR3: CASRRTSGRAGETQYF

J: TRBJ2-5
V: TRBV12-3/TRBV12-4
CDR3: CASSFLGRDETQYF

J: TRBJ2-3
V: TRBV24-1
CDR3: CPTSDSGLNTDTQYF

J: TRBJ2-2
V: TRBV3-1
CDR3: CASSKRGLELFF

J: TRBJ1-1
V: TRBV7-2
CDR3: CASSRTGQGAGEAFF

J: TRBJ1-1
V: TRBV12-3/TRBV12-4
CDR3: CASSAQGGAYSEAFF

J: TRBJ1-1
V: TRBV10-3
CDR3: CAIRRGQNTEAFF

J: TRBJ2-2
V: TRBV24-1
CDR3: CATSDGGVVGELFF

J: TRBJ2-7
V: TRBV15
CDR3: CATSRRQDYEQYF

J: TRBJ1-1
V: TRBV7-2
CDR3: CASTKGGNTEAFF

J: TRBJ2-2
V: TRBV19
CDR3: CASSIERSYTGELFF

J: TRBJ2-5
V: TRBV20-1
CDR3: CSAKTGDKQETQYF

J: TRBJ1-2
V: TRBV4-1
CDR3: CASSQVSQESIGYTF

J: TRBJ1-1
V: TRBV10-2
CDR3: CATCDGGAGGTEAFF

J: TRBJ1-2
V: TRBV4-3
CDR3: CASSQVGGTYGYTF

J: TRBJ2-5
V: TRBV10-1
CDR3: CASSERRRSETQYF

J: TRBJ1-2
V: TRBV9
CDR3: CASSVEAGWYGYTF

J: TRBJ2-2
V: TRBV7-8
CDR3: CASSLGGTTGELFF

J: TRBJ1-2
V: TRBV7-3
CDR3: CASSPGPSGYTF

J: TRBJ2-7
V: TRBV27
CDR3: CASSLNPGQGTYEQYF

J: TRBJ2-7
V: TRBV20-1
CDR3: CSASSGYEQYF

J: TRBJ2-7
V: TRBV20-1
CDR3: CSATPSGSVEVQYF

J: TRBJ2-7
V: TRBV10-3
CDR3: CAISEGIYEQYF

J: TRBJ1-4
V: TRBV10-3
CDR3: CAIRVNEKLFF

J: TRBJ2-7
V: TRBV15
CDR3: CATSSRLAGTYEQYF

J: TRBJ2-2
V: TRBV12-3/TRBV12-4
CDR3: CASALQATGELFF

J: TRBJ1-4
V: TRBV12-3/TRBV12-4
CDR3: CASSPGQVNEKLFF

J: TRBJ1-5
V: TRBV7-9
CDR3: CASATAAYEHF

J: TRBJ1-1
V: TRBV19
CDR3: CASSNGGTNTEAFF

J: TRBJ2-5
V: TRBV3-1
CDR3: CASSIGEGETQYF

J: TRBJ1-5
V: TRBV29-1
CDR3: CSVEGDRSNQSQHF

J: TRBJ1-5
V: TRBV6-6
CDR3: CASNLQGEGRVDQPQHF

J: TRBJ1-1
V: TRBV12-3/TRBV12-4
CDR3: CASSLPGITEAFF

J: .
V: TRBV5-4
CDR3: CASSTGTSGRYEQFF

J: TRBJ1-2
V: TRBV20-1
CDR3: CISRQGGGYTF

J: TRBJ1-1
V: TRBV20-1
CDR3: CSAGRQGSPEAFF

J: .
V: TRBV14
CDR3: CASSQEEGDEQFF

J: TRBJ2-5
V: TRBV2
CDR3: CASSPDVGETQYF

J: TRBJ1-5
V: TRBV15
CDR3: CATSSLGTGVRQPQHF

J: TRBJ1-5
V: TRBV27
CDR3: CASSLSGRRGMGNQPQHF

J: TRBJ1-4
V: TRBV20-1
CDR3: CSAPRGGVGEKLFF

J: TRBJ2-5
V: TRBV29-1
CDR3: CSVLTGEGETQNF

J: TRBJ2-3
V: TRBV24-1
CDR3: CATRGLFSTDTQYF